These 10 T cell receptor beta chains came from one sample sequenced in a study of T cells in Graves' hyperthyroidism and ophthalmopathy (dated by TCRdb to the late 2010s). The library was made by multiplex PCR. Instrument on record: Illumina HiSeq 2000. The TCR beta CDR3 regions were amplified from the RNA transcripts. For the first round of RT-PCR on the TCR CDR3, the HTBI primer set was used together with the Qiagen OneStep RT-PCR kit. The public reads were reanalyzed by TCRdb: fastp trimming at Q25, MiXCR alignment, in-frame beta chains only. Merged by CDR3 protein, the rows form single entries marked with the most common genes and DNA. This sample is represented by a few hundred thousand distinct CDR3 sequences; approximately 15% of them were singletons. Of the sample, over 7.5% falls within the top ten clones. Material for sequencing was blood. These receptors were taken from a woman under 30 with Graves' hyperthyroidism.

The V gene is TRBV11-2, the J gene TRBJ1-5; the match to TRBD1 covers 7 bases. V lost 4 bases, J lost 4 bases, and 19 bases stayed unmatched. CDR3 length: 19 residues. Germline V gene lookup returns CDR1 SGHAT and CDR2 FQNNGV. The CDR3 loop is CASSCGQALFWGWNQPQHF. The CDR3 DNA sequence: TGTGCCAGCAGCTGTGGACAGGCCCTCTTTTGGGGGTGGAATCAGCCCCAGCATTTT.

Written as DNA, the CDR3 is TGCGCCAGCAGCCAAGATTCGGCAGTCAACTATGGCTACACCTTC. This gives the protein CASSQDSAVNYGYTF. The chain couples TRBV4-1 to TRBJ1-2; D uncertain. Germline lookup yields CDR1 MGHRA and CDR2 YSYEKL. The V end lost 0 bases, the J end lost 2 bases, and 10 bases lay between the germline ends. The CDR3 consists of 15 residues.

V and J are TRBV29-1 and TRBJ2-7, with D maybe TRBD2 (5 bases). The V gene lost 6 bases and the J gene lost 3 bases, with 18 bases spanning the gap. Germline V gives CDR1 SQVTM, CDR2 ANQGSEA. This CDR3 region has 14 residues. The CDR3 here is CSVLIARGFYEQYF. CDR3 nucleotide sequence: TGCAGCGTCCTAATAGCGAGAGGCTTCTACGAGCAGTACTTC.

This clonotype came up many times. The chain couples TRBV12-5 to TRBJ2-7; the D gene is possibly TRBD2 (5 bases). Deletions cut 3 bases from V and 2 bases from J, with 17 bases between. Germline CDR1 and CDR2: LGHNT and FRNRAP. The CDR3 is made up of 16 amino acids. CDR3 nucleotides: TGTGCTAGTGGTTTCCCCCAGCGGAGAGAACCCTACGAGCAGTACTTC. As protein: CASGFPQRREPYEQYF.

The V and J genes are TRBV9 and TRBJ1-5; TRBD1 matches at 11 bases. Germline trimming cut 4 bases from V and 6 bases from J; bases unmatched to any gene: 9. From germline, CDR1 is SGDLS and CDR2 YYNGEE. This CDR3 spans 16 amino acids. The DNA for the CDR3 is TGTGCCAGCAGCCCCTGGACAGGGGGCGAAGGTCAGCCCCAGCATTTT. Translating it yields CASSPWTGGEGQPQHF.

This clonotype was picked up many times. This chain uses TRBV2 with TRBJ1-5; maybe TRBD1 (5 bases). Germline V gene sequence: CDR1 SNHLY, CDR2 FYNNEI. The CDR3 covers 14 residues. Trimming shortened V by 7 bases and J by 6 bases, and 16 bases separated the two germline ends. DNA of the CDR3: TGTGCCAGCACTTCGGAGAGGGGTGGTCAGCCCCAGCATTTT. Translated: CASTSERGGQPQHF.

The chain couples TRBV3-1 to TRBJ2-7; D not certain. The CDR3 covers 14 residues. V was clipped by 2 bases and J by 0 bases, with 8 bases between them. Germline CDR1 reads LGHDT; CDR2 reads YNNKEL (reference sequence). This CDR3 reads CASSQLVSSYEQYF. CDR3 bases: TGTGCCAGCAGCCAACTAGTTAGCTCCTACGAGCAGTACTTC.

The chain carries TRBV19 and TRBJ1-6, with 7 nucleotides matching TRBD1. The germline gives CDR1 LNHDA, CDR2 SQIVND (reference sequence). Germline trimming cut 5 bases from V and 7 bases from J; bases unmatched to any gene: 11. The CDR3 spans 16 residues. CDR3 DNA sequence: TGTGCCAGTAGTCGGACAGGCTCCGCCGGGAATTCACCCCTCCACTTT. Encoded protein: CASSRTGSAGNSPLHF.

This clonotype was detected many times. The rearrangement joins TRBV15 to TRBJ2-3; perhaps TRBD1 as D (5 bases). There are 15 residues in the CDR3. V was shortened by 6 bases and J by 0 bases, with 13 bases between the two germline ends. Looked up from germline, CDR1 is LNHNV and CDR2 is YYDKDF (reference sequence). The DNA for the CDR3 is TGTGCCACCAGTAAGGACATGGTTAGCACAGATACGCAGTATTTT. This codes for CATSKDMVSTDTQYF.

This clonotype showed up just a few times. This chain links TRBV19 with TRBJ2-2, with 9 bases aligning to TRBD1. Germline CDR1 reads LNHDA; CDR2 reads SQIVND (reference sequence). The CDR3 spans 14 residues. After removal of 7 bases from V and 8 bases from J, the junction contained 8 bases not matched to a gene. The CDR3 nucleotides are TGTGCCAGTACCCGGACAGGGGAGGCTGGGGAGCTGTTTTTT. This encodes CASTRTGEAGELFF.